The 9 T cell receptor beta chains presented below share a single source sample, sequenced in a study of T cells expressing NK-cell markers. Each CDR3 protein gets one entry in TCRdb, which reprocessed the 5' RACE reads and gives no DNA. Recorded for this sample: under 200,000 distinct CDR3 sequences. Sequences were obtained from blood T cells: a sorted CD56 or NKG2C T cell subset, CD4+ or CD8+ T cells, or bulk PBMC T cells (not recorded which). Receptors originate from a woman aged 18 to 75 in good health.

The chain is built from TRBV7-9 and TRBJ1-6; TCRdb names TRBD1, which stays unverified in the absence of DNA. Germline V gene sequence: CDR1 SEHNR, CDR2 FQNEAQ (reference sequence). The CDR3 totals 14 residues. The CDR3 sequence: CASSPDRNSSPLHF.

The chain recombines TRBV7-2 with TRBJ1-1; TCRdb's assignment of TRBD1 cannot be checked, as there is no DNA. CDR3 length: 15 residues. CDR1 and CDR2 (germline): SGHTA, FQGNSA. CDR3 protein: CASSLDGTIDTEAFF.

The J gene is TRBJ1-5, the V gene TRBV27. Per germline, CDR1 MNHEY and CDR2 SMNVEV (reference sequence). The CDR3 contains 13 residues. This CDR3 reads CASSEEGLQPQHF.

The chain uses TRBV19 and TRBJ2-3; the D gene TCRdb calls, TRBD2, cannot be checked with no DNA. The length of the CDR3 is 13 residues. Germline V gives CDR1 LNHDA, CDR2 SQIVND (reference sequence). The CDR3 loop is CASSRTSGESPYF.

The chain uses TRBV5-1 and TRBJ2-4; TCRdb's assignment of TRBD1 cannot be checked, as there is no DNA. Germline loops: CDR1 SGHRS, CDR2 YFSETQ. The CDR3 covers 13 residues. The chain's CDR3 is CASSYQGAGIQYF.

The J gene is TRBJ1-5, the V gene TRBV5-5; checking the TCRdb D call of TRBD1 is not possible without DNA. The germline V gene encodes CDR1 SGHKS and CDR2 YYEKEE (reference sequence). This CDR3 comprises 15 residues. This chain's CDR3 is CASSLAGDSNQPQHF.

V and J are TRBV29-1 and TRBJ1-4; TCRdb indicates TRBD1, and absent DNA this call remains unverified. The CDR3 loop spans 14 amino acids. Germline V lookup: CDR1 SQVTM, CDR2 ANQGSEA. The CDR3 loop is CSATVGTGDEKLFF. Full variable domain (rest looked up from reference TRBV29-1 and TRBJ1-4): SAVISQKPSRDICQRGTSLTIQCQVDSQVTMMFWYRQQPGQSLTLIATANQGSEATYESGFVIDKFPISRPNLTFSTLTVSNMSPEDSSIYLCSATVGTGDEKLFFGSGTQLSVL.

This sequence joins TRBV6-1 and TRBJ1-5; without DNA, the TCRdb call of TRBD1 cannot be checked. Germline loops: CDR1 MNHNS, CDR2 SASEGT. This CDR3 is 13 amino acids long. The CDR3: CASRIGQDQPQHF.

This chain links TRBV29-1 with TRBJ2-7; as DNA is missing, the TRBD1 call by TCRdb cannot be tested. The CDR3 is made up of 14 amino acids. Germline V gives CDR1 SQVTM, CDR2 ANQGSEA. CDR3 loop: CSVQRDGGPYEQYF.